The T cell receptor (beta chain) under discussion was sequenced for a study of human T cells and chemical hapten exposure. Study results and caveats: TCRs whose frequency exceeded 1 in 1000 remained the same following DPC sensitization.

As originally analysed: Ranging from roughly 23,224 to 750,000, TCR counts per sample had a median value of about 96,000. Each CDR3 protein is one row after TCRdb ran MiXCR on the RACE reads. TCRdb, rather than the study authors, made the V and J calls. The sample has over 70,000 distinct CDR3 sequences, 11% seen once. This clonotype was observed a handful of times. Its antigen is as yet unknown. Per germline, CDR1 SGHVS and CDR2 FQNEAQ. The CDR3 loop spans 20 amino acids. V was trimmed by 0 bases and J by 0 bases, leaving 23 bases between them. Time point: patch test 3, about 24 weeks after DPC sensitization. Documented treatment: therapeutic diphenylcyclopropenone sensitization with weekly scalp DPC. The study drew its donors from alopecia patients who were 18 to 70 years old and suitable for DPC. It was from unfractionated whole blood that total RNA was extracted.

The chain joins TRBV7-8 to TRBJ1-2; D possibly corresponds to TRBD1 (5 bases). The origin of this receptor is a young woman with alopecia areata. Some clones in this sample may be carry-over from other donors' samples. The sample consisted of whole blood, taken in connection with sensitization to the hapten diphenylcyclopropenone (DPC). CDR3 nucleotide sequence: TGTGCCAGCAGCTTAGCGCTGAGGGGCTTGGAAAGATTAGCTAACTATGGCTACACCTTC. Encoded protein: CASSLALRGLERLANYGYTF.